This paragraph covers one T cell receptor (beta chain) sequence. Its matching antigen is unknown. MiXCR was run by TCRdb on the reads, yielding one entry per CDR3 protein. The sample has 200,000 or so distinct CDR3 sequences, about 28% seen once. This specimen comes from a study of T cell repertoires in cytomegalovirus infection. For the study at large: The public TCR beta signatures pointed to both CMV infection and matching HLA type. Study results and caveats: The response measured ex vivo was dominated by TCR beta clonotypes (HLA-C-restricted and CMV-specific). CMV carriers with the relevant HLA were identified by cumulative public TCR beta family frequency.

Sequencing was done on a sample of PBMCs. The TCR sequence derives from a human donor in good health (CMV status not recorded). Some clones in this sample may be carry-over from other donors' samples.

The CDR3: CASSYSGTVPNYGYTF. Here the CDR3 DNA reads TGTGCCAGCAGTTACTCAGGGACAGTCCCTAACTATGGCTACACCTTC. The chain joins TRBV6-5 to TRBJ1-2; 7 bases map to TRBD1. Germline lookup yields CDR1 MNHEY and CDR2 SVGAGI. With 0 bases clipped from V and 0 bases from J, the junction kept 4 bases outside the gene matches. This CDR3 region has 16 residues.